This record covers a single T cell receptor (beta chain). These data originate in a study of blood T cell repertoires in COVID-19. Study in general: Italy, Spain and the United States were the sources of the convalescent and acute COVID-19 samples.

Authors' processing steps: Using reference gene primer amplification, nucleated cell counts were estimated. Data came from immunoSEQ multiplex PCR; TCRdb stores just in-frame clones and leaves some out. V and J calls and clone size are those listed in that table; D and trimming were worked out from the DNA. The table records some 200,000 clones, around nine tenths of them present only once. V shed 4 bases and J shed 3 bases, with 5 bases lying between them. This CDR3 spans 12 amino acids. Germline V gene sequence: CDR1 MGHDK, CDR2 SYGVNS. The sequencing input was peripheral blood. The chain employs TRBV25-1 and TRBJ2-3; TRBD1 is a possible D gene (5 bases). This clonotype was obtained from a man aged 35 to 55 with active or convalescent COVID-19. CDR3 residues: CASSAGTDTQYF. CDR3 sequence (DNA): TGTGCCAGCAGTGCAGGGACAGATACGCAGTATTTT.